Listed below are T cell receptor beta chains from one sample, sequenced in a study of neoadjuvant anti-PD-1 for oral cavity cancer. Generated by immunoSEQ multiplex PCR, the TCRdb table keeps only in-frame clones and is missing some. The sample has 84,000 or so clones, under 85% seen once. Material: PBMCs, obtained before nivolumab (anti-PD-1) treatment. These receptor sequences come from a person aged 35-79 years with oral cavity squamous cell carcinoma. Both conserved end residues are part of each CDR3. A D gene is named only where the DNA matches it firmly. Not all rows give a size; the values are once, few, many and, for expanded clones, a class.

J gene | V gene | clone size | D gene | CDR3 DNA | CDR3 protein
TRBJ2-1 | TRBV5-1 | NA | TRBD2 | TGCGCCAGCAGCGTCGGACTAGCGGGAGCCGGTCGCGATGAGCAGTTCTTC | CASSVGLAGAGRDEQFF
TRBJ2-7 | TRBV10-3 | NA | NA | TGTGCCATCAGCCCTGGCGAGGGGGCCTACGAGCAGTACTTC | CAISPGEGAYEQYF
TRBJ1-2 | TRBV7-9 | NA | TRBD1 | TGTGCCAGCAGCCCCAGACAGGGCGATGGCTACACCTTC | CASSPRQGDGYTF
TRBJ1-1 | TRBV11-3 | NA | NA | TGTGCCAGCAGCTTAGGCGGTGAAGCTTTCTTT | CASSLGGEAFF
TRBJ2-7 | TRBV5-4 | NA | NA | TGTGCCAGCAGCTTGGTTGGAGGAATGGGAAAAAACGAGCAGTACTTC | CASSLVGGMGKNEQYF
TRBJ1-4 | TRBV4-2 | NA | NA | TGTGCCAGCAGCCAAGATCTAGGGGTCGAGGAAAAACTGTTTTTT | CASSQDLGVEEKLFF
TRBJ2-3 | TRBV11-2 | NA | NA | TGTGCCAGCAGCTTAGATAGGACAGATACGCAGTATTTT | CASSLDRTDTQYF
TRBJ1-3 | TRBV19 | NA | TRBD1 | TGTGCCAGTAGTATAGGCGGGACAGCTTTTTCCTCTGGAAACACCATATATTTT | CASSIGGTAFSSGNTIYF
TRBJ1-1 | TRBV7-6 | NA | NA | TGTGCCAGCAGCTTTGGGGACACTGAAGCTTTCTTT | CASSFGDTEAFF
TRBJ1-3 | TRBV10-3 | NA | NA | TGTGCCATCAGTGAGTCGTCCGGAAACACCATATATTTT | CAISESSGNTIYF
TRBJ1-5 | TRBV29-1 | NA | NA | TGCAGCGTTCGGGGGAGCAATCAGCCCCAGCATTTT | CSVRGSNQPQHF
TRBJ2-7 | TRBV10-2 | NA | NA | TGCGCCAGCGTGGGTTGGGAAACAGGTTCCTACGAGCAGTACTTC | CASVGWETGSYEQYF
TRBJ1-2 | TRBV30 | few | NA | TGTGCCTGGAGCTGGGGGAACTATGGCTACACCTTC | CAWSWGNYGYTF
TRBJ1-5 | TRBV19 | NA | NA | TGTGCCAGTAGTATCGCGGGGGGAAATCAGCCCCAGCATTTT | CASSIAGGNQPQHF
TRBJ2-5 | TRBV6-5 | NA | TRBD2 | TGTGCCAGCAGTTTAGCGGGAGAATACCAAGAGACCCAGTACTTC | CASSLAGEYQETQYF
TRBJ1-3 | TRBV5-1 | NA | NA | TGCGCCAGCAGCTTGGGCCAGATCTCTGGAAACACCATATATTTT | CASSLGQISGNTIYF
TRBJ1-1 | TRBV19 | NA | NA | TGTGCCAGTAGTCCTCTCGTGAACATGAACACTGAAGCTTTCTTT | CASSPLVNMNTEAFF
TRBJ2-7 | TRBV6-5 | NA | NA | TGTGCCAGCAGCCTAGGCAGGACCTACGAGCAGTACTTC | CASSLGRTYEQYF
TRBJ1-1 | TRBV5-1 | once | TRBD1 | TGCGCCAGCAGCTTGACAGGGGGCAACACTGAAGCTTTCTTT | CASSLTGGNTEAFF
TRBJ2-7 | TRBV29-1 | few | NA | TGCAGCGTTGCGTTCGGAGGAAGGGGCGAGCAGTACTTC | CSVAFGGRGEQYF
TRBJ2-2 | TRBV25-1 | NA | TRBD1 | TGTGCCAGCAGGCAGACAGGGGGCAAAGGCACCGGGGAGCTGTTTTTT | CASRQTGGKGTGELFF
TRBJ2-7 | TRBV6-1 | NA | NA | TGTGCCAGCAGTGAAGGGTACCCCTACGAGCAGTACTTC | CASSEGYPYEQYF
TRBJ1-5 | TRBV10-3 | many | TRBD1 | TGTGCCACCGCTCCACAGGACAGGGGCCAGCCCCAGCATTTT | CATAPQDRGQPQHF
TRBJ2-2 | TRBV5-1 | few | TRBD2 | TGCGCCAGCAGCTTGGGACTAGCGGGAGCCCCGTCGAACACCGGGGAGCTGTTTTTT | CASSLGLAGAPSNTGELFF
TRBJ1-1 | TRBV2 | few | TRBD1 | TGTGCCAGCAGACCACAGGGGGCAAGGACTGAAGCTTTCTTT | CASRPQGARTEAFF
TRBJ1-1 | TRBV6-1 | NA | NA | TGTGCCAGCAGCAGGGGCAGCACTGAAGCTTTCTTT | CASSRGSTEAFF
TRBJ2-6 | TRBV30 | NA | NA | TGTGCCTGGAGTTTCGGCGCTGCGGGCGTCCTGACTTTC | CAWSFGAAGVLTF
TRBJ2-2 | TRBV7-9 | NA | TRBD2 | TGTGCCAGCAGCCTAGGGACTAGCGAGGCCGGGGAGCTGTTTTTT | CASSLGTSEAGELFF
TRBJ2-3 | TRBV11-3 | NA | NA | TGTGCCAGCAGCTTGGGCACAGATACGCAGTATTTT | CASSLGTDTQYF
TRBJ1-1 | TRBV30 | NA | TRBD1 | TGTGCCTGGACCAGGCCCACCGGGACAGGGATTTCTGAAGCTTTCTTT | CAWTRPTGTGISEAFF
TRBJ1-3 | TRBV7-6 | NA | NA | TGTGCCAGCAGCTTAGGGGAATACGGGACGGGAAACACCATATATTTT | CASSLGEYGTGNTIYF
TRBJ2-3 | TRBV19 | NA | NA | TGTGCCAGTAGTATAAAGGGGGTCGGCAGCGGAGGGATCACAGATACGCAGTATTTT | CASSIKGVGSGGITDTQYF
TRBJ2-7 | TRBV29-1 | NA | NA | TGCAGCGTTATTATAGGCCCCTCCTACGAGCAGTACTTC | CSVIIGPSYEQYF
TRBJ1-2 | TRBV4-2 | NA | TRBD1 | TGTGCCAGCAGCCAAGTGGGACAGGCGAATGGCTACACCTTC | CASSQVGQANGYTF
TRBJ1-1 | TRBV7-9 | NA | NA | TGTGCCAGCAGCGGGAATGTGAACACTGAAGCTTTCTTT | CASSGNVNTEAFF
TRBJ2-5 | TRBV11-1 | NA | NA | TGTGCCAGCAGCTGGTCCGGGAGTACAGAGACCCAGTACTTC | CASSWSGSTETQYF
TRBJ1-2 | TRBV7-2 | once | NA | TGTGCCAGCAGCCTCGTGCGACAAGGGTCGGGCTACACCTTC | CASSLVRQGSGYTF
TRBJ2-7 | TRBV9 | NA | TRBD2 | TGTGCCAGCAGCGTTAGCGGGCTCACCTACGAGCAGTACTTC | CASSVSGLTYEQYF
TRBJ2-7 | TRBV30 | NA | TRBD2 | TGTGCCCAGAAAGGGGCGGCCGGGACTAAGGAGCAGTACTTC | CAQKGAAGTKEQYF
TRBJ1-2 | TRBV5-5 | NA | TRBD1 | TGTGCCAGCAGCTTGGAAGGACAGGGGTCTTTGGGCTACACCTTC | CASSLEGQGSLGYTF
TRBJ1-4 | TRBV7-9 | NA | NA | TGTGCCAGCAGCTTAGAAAGTGAAAAACTGTTTTTT | CASSLESEKLFF
TRBJ1-5 | TRBV30 | NA | NA | TGTGCCTGGAGTGACATGGGGGGTAGGCAGCCCCAGCATTTT | CAWSDMGGRQPQHF
TRBJ2-5 | TRBV10-3 | NA | NA | TGTGCCATCAGTGAGGGACCAGAGACCCAGTACTTC | CAISEGPETQYF
TRBJ2-2 | TRBV29-1 | NA | NA | TGCAGCGTTGAAGGGGGAGCCGGGGAGCTGTTTTTT | CSVEGGAGELFF
TRBJ2-7 | TRBV6-5 | NA | NA | TGTGCCAGCAGTTACTCCAGAGGCGCCTACGAGCAGTACTTC | CASSYSRGAYEQYF